These 12 T cell receptor beta chains were sequenced from one sample in a study of T cells after posttransplantation cyclophosphamide (TCRdb year 2016). The library was built by means of the immunoSEQ multiplex PCR assay. Entries here come from immuneACCESS through TCRdb and include only in-frame sequences with V and J called. Some clones fail to appear in such tables; in the studies checked, an unresolved V gene covers under half of the shortfall, and the cause of the remainder is unknown. In this sample, 40,000 to 55,000 clones appear, none counted once only. The ten most abundant clones make up approximately 2.4% of the sample. Sequencing was performed on PBMCs. These receptors came from a man between 35 and 55 years old in good health, CMV-negative, and a related stem cell transplant donor.

This clone came up a few times. The J gene is TRBJ2-7, the V gene TRBV7-8; possible D gene TRBD2, 5 bases. The CDR3 is 15 residues long. V shed 5 bases and J shed 2 bases, with 16 bases lying between them. Germline V gene data show CDR1 as SGHVS and CDR2 as FQNEAQ. This chain's CDR3 is CASSPGGLGPYEQYF. As DNA, the CDR3 is TGTGCCAGCAGCCCAGGAGGCCTTGGCCCCTACGAGCAGTACTTC.

This clone was observed many times. V and J are TRBV2 and TRBJ1-1; 7 bases fit TRBD1. Trimming at V came to 2 bases and at J to 1 base, leaving 13 bases not matched to a gene. Germline V lookup: CDR1 SNHLY, CDR2 FYNNEI. This CDR3 has 18 amino acids. This chain's CDR3 is CASSESTPRGIRNTEAFF. In DNA form, the CDR3 reads TGTGCCAGCAGTGAATCGACGCCCAGGGGGATTCGGAACACTGAAGCTTTCTTT.

Only a few counts were recorded for this clone. The chain has TRBV4-2 and TRBJ2-5; 8 nucleotides line up with TRBD1. Germline V lookup: CDR1 LGHNA, CDR2 YNFKEQ. The CDR3 loop spans 17 amino acids. V was clipped by 1 base and J by 1 base; unmatched bases: 8. In nucleotides, the CDR3 is TGTGCCAGCAGCCAAGGGGCGGGGACAGGCCTCCAAGAGACCCAGTACTTC. Protein sequence: CASSQGAGTGLQETQYF.

This clone was found many times. The CDR3 is CASSDEGFQTGNYGYTF. The CDR3 DNA sequence: TGTGCCAGCAGCGATGAAGGTTTCCAGACAGGGAACTATGGCTACACCTTC. V and J are TRBV2 and TRBJ1-2; 7 nucleotides match TRBD1. With V trimmed by 6 bases and J by 2 bases, 15 bases remained unmatched. The CDR3 is made up of 17 amino acids. Germline CDR1 and CDR2: SNHLY and FYNNEI. The full variable domain, completed using reference TRBV2 and TRBJ1-2, is EPEVTQTPSHQVTQMGQEVILRCVPISNHLYFYWYRQILGQKVEFLVSFYNNEISEKSEIFDDQFSVERPDGSNFTLKIRSTKLEDSAMYFCASSDEGFQTGNYGYTFGSGTRLTVV.

This clone was detected a few times. The rearrangement uses TRBV15 and TRBJ2-5; 7 nucleotides agree with TRBD2. Germline V gene lookup returns CDR1 LNHNV and CDR2 YYDKDF (reference sequence). Trimming took 3 bases from V and 4 from J; bases not matched to a gene: 5. CDR3 length: 14 amino acids. The CDR3 here is CATSRAGGGETQYF. The CDR3 DNA reads TGTGCCACCAGCAGGGCTGGGGGGGGAGAGACCCAGTACTTC.

The chain is built from TRBV7-7 and TRBJ2-5, with D unclear. The V gene's germline CDR1 is SSHAT and CDR2 FNYEAQ (reference sequence). The CDR3 extends over 13 amino acids. V lost 5 bases to trimming and J lost 2 bases, with 9 bases between them. CDR3 in DNA: TGTGCCAGCAGCAAAAGAGCTCAAGAGACCCAGTACTTC. Translation gives CASSKRAQETQYF.

V gene TRBV11-2 combines with J gene TRBJ2-5; 8 bases map to TRBD1. Germline CDR1 and CDR2: SGHAT and FQNNGV. The V gene end was trimmed by 1 base and the J gene end by 7 bases; junction bases not matched to a gene: 5. There are 14 residues in the CDR3. CDR3 in amino acids: CASSLAYRGATQYF. In DNA form, the CDR3 reads TGTGCCAGCAGCTTAGCGTACAGGGGGGCGACCCAGTACTTC.

This clone was picked up many times. This sequence joins TRBV15 and TRBJ1-4; no definite D call. The CDR3 has 12 amino acids. Trimming cost V 0 bases and J 10 bases, with 6 bases left between them. CDR1 is LNHNV and CDR2 is YYDKDF in the germline V gene (reference sequence). The CDR3 nucleotides read TGTGCCACCAGCAGAGATTTCGGAAAACTGTTTTTT. This sequence encodes CATSRDFGKLFF.

In this sample, this clone turned up many times. In DNA, the CDR3 is TGTGCCAGCAGCTTAGCGGCAGTCCCCAGTTCACCCCTCCACTTT. The encoded protein is CASSLAAVPSSPLHF. The V and J genes are TRBV7-2 and TRBJ1-6, with D uncertain. The CDR3 has 15 amino acids. V was shortened by 0 bases and J by 9 bases, with 12 bases between the two germline ends. Per germline, CDR1 SGHTA and CDR2 FQGNSA. Full variable domain (rest looked up from reference TRBV7-2 and TRBJ1-6): GAGVSQSPSNKVTEKGKDVELRCDPISGHTALYWYRQSLGQGLEFLIYFQGNSAPDKSGLPSDRFSAERTGGSVSTLTIQRTQQEDSAVYLCASSLAAVPSSPLHFGNGTRLTVT.

This chain links TRBV7-2 with TRBJ2-2; 7 nucleotides align to TRBD1. This CDR3 is 15 amino acids long. The trim removed 5 bases at V and 0 bases at J, leaving 3 bases unmatched. Germline CDR1 and CDR2: SGHTA and FQGNSA. The CDR3 sequence: CASSPGQSNTGELFF. The CDR3 nucleotides read TGTGCCAGCAGCCCGGGACAGTCGAACACCGGGGAGCTGTTTTTT.

This clone was counted at least ten times. The rearrangement joins TRBV5-4 to TRBJ2-1, with TRBD2 identical over 7 bases. This CDR3 region has 17 residues. V was pared by 0 bases and J by 0 bases, with 6 bases of the junction left unmatched. CDR1 and CDR2 (germline): SGHNT, YYREEE (reference sequence). CDR3 nucleotide sequence: TGTGCCAGCAGCTTGGGGGGGGGTTGGGGCTCCTACAATGAGCAGTTCTTC. Amino acids: CASSLGGGWGSYNEQFF.

This clone was detected a few times. The rearrangement uses TRBV6-5 and TRBJ1-1; D not resolved. The CDR3 spans 13 residues. V dropped 5 bases and J dropped 1 base, with 8 bases sitting between them. Germline CDR1 reads MNHEY; CDR2 reads SVGAGI. The CDR3: CASSEAQNTEAFF. The CDR3, as DNA: TGTGCCAGCAGTGAAGCGCAGAACACTGAAGCTTTCTTT.